What follows describes a single TCR beta chain. CDR3 length: 15 amino acids. CDR1 and CDR2 from the germline V gene are SGDLS and YYNGEE. Trimming at V came to 2 bases and at J to 6 bases, leaving 5 bases not matched to a gene. These data originate in a study of CD8+ T cells in alopecia areata. TCR sequencing used cDNA made by reverse transcription of extracted RNA. The method was immunoSEQ multiplex PCR; TCRdb's version includes in-frame clones alone and lacks a portion of them. Of 200,000 to 250,000 clones listed, over 60% are singletons. Documented treatment: oral pan-JAK inhibitor, 5-10 mg twice daily.

The starting material was CD4+ T cells sorted from blood, obtained at approximately week 42, from a patient treated with tofacitinib. The chain recombines TRBV9 with TRBJ1-6; 7 bases are shared with TRBD1. The sequence came from a human donor with alopecia areata. CDR3 protein: CASSVWDSLNSPLHF. CDR3 sequence (DNA): TGTGCCAGCAGCGTCTGGGACAGCCTTAATTCACCCCTCCACTTT.